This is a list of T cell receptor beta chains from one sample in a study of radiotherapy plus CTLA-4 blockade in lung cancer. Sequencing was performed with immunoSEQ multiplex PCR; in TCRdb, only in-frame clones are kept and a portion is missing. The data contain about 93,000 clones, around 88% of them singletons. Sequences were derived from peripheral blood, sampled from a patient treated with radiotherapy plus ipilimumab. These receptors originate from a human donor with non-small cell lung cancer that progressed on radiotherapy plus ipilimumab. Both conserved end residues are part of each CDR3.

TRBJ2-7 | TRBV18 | CASSPGQGPSSFF
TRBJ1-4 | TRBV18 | CASSGGAKSELFF
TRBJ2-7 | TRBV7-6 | CASSKDSYEQYF
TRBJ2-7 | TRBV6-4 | CASPTGSREQYF
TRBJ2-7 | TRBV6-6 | CASSSQTSGVNEQYF
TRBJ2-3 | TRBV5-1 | CASSLDSEGEQYF
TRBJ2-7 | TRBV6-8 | CASSRTERYEQYF
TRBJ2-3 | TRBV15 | CATSKSGFTDTQYF
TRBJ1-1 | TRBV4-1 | CASSQEITSGTEAFF
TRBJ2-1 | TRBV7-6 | CASSPSSVGGYNEQFF
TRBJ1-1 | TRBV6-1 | CASSEREANTEAFF
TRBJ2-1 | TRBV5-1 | CASSLSGEQFF
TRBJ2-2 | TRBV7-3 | CASSSFPPGLARAWELFF
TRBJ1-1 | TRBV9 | CASSPHGMNTEAFF
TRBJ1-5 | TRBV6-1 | CASSDLYRGNQPQHF
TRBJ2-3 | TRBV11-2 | CASSPGAPRQDTQYF
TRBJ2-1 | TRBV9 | CASSVGQRLGRSSYNEQFF
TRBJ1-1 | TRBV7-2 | CASSLVGGRNTEAFF
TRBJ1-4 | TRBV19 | CASSLQGGANEKLFF
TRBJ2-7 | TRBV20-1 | CSANGGPGQYF
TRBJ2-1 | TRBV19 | CATKSSGAGEQFF
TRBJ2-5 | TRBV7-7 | CASSLGGTGGTQYF
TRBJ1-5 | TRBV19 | CASSILLAQPQHF
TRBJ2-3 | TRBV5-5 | CASSLQPGNSQYF
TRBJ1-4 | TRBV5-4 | CAGGTGGTNEKLFF
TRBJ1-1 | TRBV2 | CASTQAWGSTEAFF